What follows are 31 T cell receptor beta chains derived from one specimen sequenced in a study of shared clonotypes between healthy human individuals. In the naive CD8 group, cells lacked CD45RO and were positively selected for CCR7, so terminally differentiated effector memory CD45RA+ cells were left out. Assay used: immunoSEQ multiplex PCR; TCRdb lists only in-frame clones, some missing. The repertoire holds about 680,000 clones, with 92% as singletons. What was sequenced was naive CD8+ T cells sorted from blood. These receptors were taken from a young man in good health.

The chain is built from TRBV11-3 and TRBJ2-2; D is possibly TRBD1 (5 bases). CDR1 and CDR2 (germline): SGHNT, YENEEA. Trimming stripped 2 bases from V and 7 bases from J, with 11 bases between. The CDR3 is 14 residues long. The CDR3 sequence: CASSLRSGNGELFF. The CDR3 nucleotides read TGTGCCAGCAGCTTAAGGTCAGGGAACGGGGAGCTGTTTTTT.

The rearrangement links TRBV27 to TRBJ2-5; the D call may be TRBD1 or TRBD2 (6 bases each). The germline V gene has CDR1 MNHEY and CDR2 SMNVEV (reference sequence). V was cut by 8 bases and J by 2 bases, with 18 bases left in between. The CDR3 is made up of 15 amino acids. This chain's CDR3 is CASSSEGGEQETQYF. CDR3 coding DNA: TGTGCCAGCTCATCGGAGGGGGGAGAGCAAGAGACCCAGTACTTC.

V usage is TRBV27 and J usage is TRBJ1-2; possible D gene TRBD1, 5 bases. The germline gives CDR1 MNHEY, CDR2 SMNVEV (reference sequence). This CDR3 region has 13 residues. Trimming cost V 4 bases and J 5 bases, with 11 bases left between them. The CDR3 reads CASSWGVEYGYTF. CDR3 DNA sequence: TGTGCCAGCAGTTGGGGGGTCGAGTATGGCTACACCTTC.

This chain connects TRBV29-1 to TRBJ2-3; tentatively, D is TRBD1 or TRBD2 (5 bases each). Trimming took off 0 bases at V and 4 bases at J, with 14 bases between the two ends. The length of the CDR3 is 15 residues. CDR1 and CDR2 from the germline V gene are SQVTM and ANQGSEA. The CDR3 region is CSVEENGGVADTQYF. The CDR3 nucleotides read TGCAGCGTTGAAGAAAATGGGGGAGTTGCAGATACGCAGTATTTT.

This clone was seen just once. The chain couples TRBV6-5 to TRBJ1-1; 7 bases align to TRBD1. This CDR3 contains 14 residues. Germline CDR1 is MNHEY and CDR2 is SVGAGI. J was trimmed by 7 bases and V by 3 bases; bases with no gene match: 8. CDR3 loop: CASSYLDRDVEAFF. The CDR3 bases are TGTGCCAGCAGTTATTTAGACAGGGACGTTGAAGCTTTCTTT.

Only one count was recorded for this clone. CDR3 sequence (DNA): TGTGCCAGCAGCTTAATCGGCTACGGCGCCATTCCCAATGAGCAGTTCTTC. It translates to CASSLIGYGAIPNEQFF. This chain uses TRBV7-2 with TRBJ2-1; the D is unclear. The CDR3 consists of 17 residues. V gave up 2 bases and J gave up 6 bases, with 20 bases separating them. Germline values: CDR1 SGHTA, CDR2 FQGNSA.

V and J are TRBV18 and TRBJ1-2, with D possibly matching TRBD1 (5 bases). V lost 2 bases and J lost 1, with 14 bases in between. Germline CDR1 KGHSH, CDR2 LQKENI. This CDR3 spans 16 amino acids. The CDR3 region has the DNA TGTGCCAGCTCACCATCGCTAGGGACTGTTAACTATGGCTACACCTTC. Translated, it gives CASSPSLGTVNYGYTF.

CDR3 amino acids: CASSLAFQGVRETQYF. In DNA form, the CDR3 reads TGTGCCAGCAGCTTAGCCTTCCAGGGGGTCCGGGAGACCCAGTACTTC. The rearrangement joins TRBV7-6 to TRBJ2-5, with 7 positions matching TRBD1. The V gene end was trimmed by 0 bases and the J gene end by 5 bases; junction bases not matched to a gene: 9. Germline CDR1 reads SGHVS; CDR2 reads FNYEAQ. The CDR3 covers 16 residues.

The CDR3: CASSIPTGYNEQFF. The CDR3 DNA is TGTGCCAGTAGTATTCCGACAGGCTACAATGAGCAGTTCTTC. This sequence joins TRBV19 and TRBJ2-1, with a tentative D call TRBD1 (6 bases). Deletions cut 3 bases from V and 3 bases from J, with 9 bases between. This CDR3 region has 14 residues. Per the germline V gene, CDR1 is LNHDA and CDR2 is SQIVND (reference sequence).

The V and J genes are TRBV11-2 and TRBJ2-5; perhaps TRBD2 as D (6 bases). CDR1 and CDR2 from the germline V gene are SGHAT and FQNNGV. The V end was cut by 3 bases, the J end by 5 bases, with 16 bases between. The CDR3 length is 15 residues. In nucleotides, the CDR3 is TGTGCCAGCAGCTTGTGGAATAGTCGGGGGGAGACCCAGTACTTC. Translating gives CASSLWNSRGETQYF.

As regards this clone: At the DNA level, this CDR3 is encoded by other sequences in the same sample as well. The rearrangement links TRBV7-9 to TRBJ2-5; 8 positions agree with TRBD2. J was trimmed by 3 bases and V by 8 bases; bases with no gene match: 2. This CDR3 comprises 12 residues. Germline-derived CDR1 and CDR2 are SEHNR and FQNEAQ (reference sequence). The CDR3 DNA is TGTGCCAGCTCACTAGCGGAAGAGACCCAGTACTTC. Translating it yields CASSLAEETQYF.

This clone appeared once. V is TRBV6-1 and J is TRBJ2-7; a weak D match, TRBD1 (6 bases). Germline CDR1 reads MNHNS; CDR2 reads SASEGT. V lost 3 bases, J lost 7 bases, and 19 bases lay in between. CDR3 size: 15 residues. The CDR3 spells CASSEGAIGMREQYF. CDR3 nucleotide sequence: TGTGCCAGCAGTGAGGGGGCAATTGGCATGAGGGAGCAGTACTTC.

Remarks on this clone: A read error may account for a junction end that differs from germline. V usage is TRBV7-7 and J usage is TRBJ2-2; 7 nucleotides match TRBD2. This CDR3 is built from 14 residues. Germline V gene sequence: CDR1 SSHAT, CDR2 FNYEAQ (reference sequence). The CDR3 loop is CASRPGLNTGELFF. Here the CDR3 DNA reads TGTGCTAGCAGGCCGGGACTAAACACCGGGGAGCTGTTTTTT.

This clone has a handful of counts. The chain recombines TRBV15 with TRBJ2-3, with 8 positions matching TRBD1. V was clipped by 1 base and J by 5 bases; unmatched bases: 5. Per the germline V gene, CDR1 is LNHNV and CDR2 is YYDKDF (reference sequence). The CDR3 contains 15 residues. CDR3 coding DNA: TGTGCCACCAGCAGAGTAACAGGGGGTGGAGATACGCAGTATTTT. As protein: CATSRVTGGGDTQYF.

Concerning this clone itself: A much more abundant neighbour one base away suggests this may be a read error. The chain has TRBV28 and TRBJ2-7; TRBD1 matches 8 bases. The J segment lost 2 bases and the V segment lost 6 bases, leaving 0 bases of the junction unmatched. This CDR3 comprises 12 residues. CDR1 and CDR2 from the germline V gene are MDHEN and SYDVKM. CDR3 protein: CASRGQAYEQYF. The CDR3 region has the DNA TGTGCCAGCAGGGGACAGGCCTACGAGCAGTACTTC.

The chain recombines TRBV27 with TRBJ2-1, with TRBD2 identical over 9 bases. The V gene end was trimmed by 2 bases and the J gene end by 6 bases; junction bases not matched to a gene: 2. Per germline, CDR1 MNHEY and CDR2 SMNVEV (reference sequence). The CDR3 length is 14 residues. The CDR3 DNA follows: TGTGCCAGCAGTTTACTAGCGGGAATCAATGAGCAGTTCTTC. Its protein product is CASSLLAGINEQFF.

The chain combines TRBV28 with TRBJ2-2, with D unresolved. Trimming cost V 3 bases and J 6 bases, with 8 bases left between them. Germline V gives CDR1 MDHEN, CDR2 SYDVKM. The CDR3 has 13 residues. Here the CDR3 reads CASSFSLSGELFF. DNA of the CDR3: TGTGCCAGCAGTTTTTCCCTTTCCGGGGAGCTGTTTTTT. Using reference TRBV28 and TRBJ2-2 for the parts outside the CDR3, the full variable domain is DVKVTQSSRYLVKRTGEKVFLECVQDMDHENMFWYRQDPGLGLRLIYFSYDVKMKEKGDIPEGYSVSREKKERFSLILESASTNQTSMYLCASSFSLSGELFFGEGSRLTVL.

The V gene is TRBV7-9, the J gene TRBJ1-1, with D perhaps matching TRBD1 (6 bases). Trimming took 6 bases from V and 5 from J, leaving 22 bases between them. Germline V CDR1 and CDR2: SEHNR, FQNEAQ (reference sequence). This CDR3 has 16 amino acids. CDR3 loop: CASSPNLGGDLTEAFF. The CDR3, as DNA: TGTGCCAGCAGTCCCAACCTGGGGGGCGATTTAACTGAAGCTTTCTTT.

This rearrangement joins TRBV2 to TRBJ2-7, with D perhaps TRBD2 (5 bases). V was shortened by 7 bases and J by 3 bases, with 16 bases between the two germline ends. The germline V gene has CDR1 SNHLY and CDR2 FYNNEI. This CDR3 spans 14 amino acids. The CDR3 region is CASIGRGSGYEQYF. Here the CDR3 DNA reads TGTGCCAGCATCGGGCGCGGAAGCGGCTACGAGCAGTACTTC.

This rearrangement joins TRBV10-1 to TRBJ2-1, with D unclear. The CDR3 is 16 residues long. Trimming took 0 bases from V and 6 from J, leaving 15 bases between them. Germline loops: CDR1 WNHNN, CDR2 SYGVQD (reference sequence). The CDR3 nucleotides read TGCGCCAGCAGTGAGTCGATCAGCGTCGGTCGCAATGAGCAGTTCTTC. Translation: CASSESISVGRNEQFF.

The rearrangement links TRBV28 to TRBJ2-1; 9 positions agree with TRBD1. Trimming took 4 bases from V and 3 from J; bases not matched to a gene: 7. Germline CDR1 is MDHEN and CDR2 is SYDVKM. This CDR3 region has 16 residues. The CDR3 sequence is CASSSTPGQGYNEQFF. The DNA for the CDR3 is TGTGCCAGCAGTTCTACTCCGGGACAGGGCTACAATGAGCAGTTCTTC.

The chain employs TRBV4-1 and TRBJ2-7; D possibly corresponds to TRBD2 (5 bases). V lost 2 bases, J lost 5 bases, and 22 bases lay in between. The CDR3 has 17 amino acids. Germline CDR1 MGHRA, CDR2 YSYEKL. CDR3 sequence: CASSQLGGSRFEDEQYF. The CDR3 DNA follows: TGCGCCAGCAGCCAACTAGGTGGGAGCCGTTTCGAAGACGAGCAGTACTTC.

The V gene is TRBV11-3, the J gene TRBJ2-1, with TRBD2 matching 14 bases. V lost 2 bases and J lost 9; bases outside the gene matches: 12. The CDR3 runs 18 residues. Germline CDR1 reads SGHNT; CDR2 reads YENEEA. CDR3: CASSLYTGGLAGGGEQFF. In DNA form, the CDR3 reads TGTGCCAGCAGCTTATACACGGGCGGACTAGCGGGAGGTGGTGAGCAGTTCTTC. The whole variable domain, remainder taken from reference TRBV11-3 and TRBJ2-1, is EAGVVQSPRYKIIEKKQPVAFWCNPISGHNTLYWYLQNLGQGPELLIRYENEEAVDDSQLPKDRFSAERLKGVDSTLKIQPAELGDSAVYLCASSLYTGGLAGGGEQFFGPGTRLTVL.

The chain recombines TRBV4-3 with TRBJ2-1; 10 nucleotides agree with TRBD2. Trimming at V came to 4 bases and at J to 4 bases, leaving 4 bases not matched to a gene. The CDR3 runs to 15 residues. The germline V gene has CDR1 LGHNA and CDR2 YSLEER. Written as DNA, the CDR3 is TGCGCCAGCAGCCTCGAACTAGCGGGGTACAATGAGCAGTTCTTC. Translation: CASSLELAGYNEQFF.

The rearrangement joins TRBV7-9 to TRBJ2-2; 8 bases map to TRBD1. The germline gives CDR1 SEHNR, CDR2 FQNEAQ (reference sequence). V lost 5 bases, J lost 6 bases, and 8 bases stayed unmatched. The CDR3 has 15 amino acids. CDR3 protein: CASSERDRPAGELFF. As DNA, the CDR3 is TGTGCCAGCAGCGAAAGGGACAGGCCTGCCGGGGAGCTGTTTTTT. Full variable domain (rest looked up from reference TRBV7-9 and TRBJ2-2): DTGVSQNPRHKITKRGQNVTFRCDPISEHNRLYWYRQTLGQGPEFLTYFQNEAQLEKSRLLSDRFSAERPKGSFSTLEIQRTEQGDSAMYLCASSERDRPAGELFFGEGSRLTVL.

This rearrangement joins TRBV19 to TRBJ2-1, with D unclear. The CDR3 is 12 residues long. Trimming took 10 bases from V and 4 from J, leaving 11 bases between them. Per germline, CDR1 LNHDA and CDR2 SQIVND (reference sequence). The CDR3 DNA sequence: TGTGCCATTTCCGACGGATACAATGAGCAGTTCTTC. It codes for CAISDGYNEQFF.

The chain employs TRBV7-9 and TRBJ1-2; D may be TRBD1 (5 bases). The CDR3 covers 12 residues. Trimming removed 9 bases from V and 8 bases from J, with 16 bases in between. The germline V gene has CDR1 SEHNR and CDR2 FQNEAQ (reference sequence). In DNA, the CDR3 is TGTGCCAGTTTGGGGCAGCGGAACGGCTACACCTTC. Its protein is CASLGQRNGYTF.

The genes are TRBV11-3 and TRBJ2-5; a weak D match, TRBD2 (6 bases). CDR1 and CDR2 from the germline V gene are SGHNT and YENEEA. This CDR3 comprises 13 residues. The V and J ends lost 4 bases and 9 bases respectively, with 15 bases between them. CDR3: CASSYAPWGAQYF. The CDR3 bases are TGTGCCAGCAGCTACGCCCCGTGGGGGGCCCAGTACTTC.

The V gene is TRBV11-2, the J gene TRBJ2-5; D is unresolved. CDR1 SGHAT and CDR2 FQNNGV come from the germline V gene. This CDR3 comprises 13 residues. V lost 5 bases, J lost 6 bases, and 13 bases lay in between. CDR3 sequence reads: CASSQTDAKTQYF. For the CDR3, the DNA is TGTGCCAGCAGCCAAACCGACGCTAAGACCCAGTACTTC.

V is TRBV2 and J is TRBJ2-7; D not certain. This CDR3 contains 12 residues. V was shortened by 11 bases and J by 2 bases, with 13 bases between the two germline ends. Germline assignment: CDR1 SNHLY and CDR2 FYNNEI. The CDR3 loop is CAAKAAPYEQYF. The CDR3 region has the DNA TGTGCCGCCAAGGCGGCCCCCTACGAGCAGTACTTC.

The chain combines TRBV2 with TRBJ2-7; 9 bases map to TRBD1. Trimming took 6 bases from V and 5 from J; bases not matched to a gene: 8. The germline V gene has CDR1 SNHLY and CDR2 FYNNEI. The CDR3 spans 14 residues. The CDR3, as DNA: TGTGCCAGCAGCAAGGGACAGGGCCTCAACGAGCAGTACTTC. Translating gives CASSKGQGLNEQYF.